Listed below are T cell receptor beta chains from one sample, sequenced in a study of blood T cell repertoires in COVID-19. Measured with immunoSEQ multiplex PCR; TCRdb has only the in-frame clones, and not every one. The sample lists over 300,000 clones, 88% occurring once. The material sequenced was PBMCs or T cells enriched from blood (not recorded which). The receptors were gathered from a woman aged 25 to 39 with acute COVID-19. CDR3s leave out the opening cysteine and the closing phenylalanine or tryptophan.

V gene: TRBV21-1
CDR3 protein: ASSIDGGPGSYNEQF

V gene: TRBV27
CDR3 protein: ASRQQGANIQY

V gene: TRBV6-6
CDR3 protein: ASSYSGLAGGYEQY

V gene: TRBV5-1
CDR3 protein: ASSEVNRAYNEQF

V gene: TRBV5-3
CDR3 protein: ARSFHPQGQGTVLSGKLF

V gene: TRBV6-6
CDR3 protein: ASSYSSGGDEKLF

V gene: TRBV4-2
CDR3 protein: ASSLTPGLAGGSYEQY

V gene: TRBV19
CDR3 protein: ASSRTPGCRS

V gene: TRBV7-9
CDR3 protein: ASSLRLSGVGNEQF

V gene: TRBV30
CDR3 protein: AWSPGTRHNEQF

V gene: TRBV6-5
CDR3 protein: ASSLGTTPDTQY

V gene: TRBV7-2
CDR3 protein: ASSVQINEKLF

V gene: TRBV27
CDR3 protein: ATKLAPRDNGYT

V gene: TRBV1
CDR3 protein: TSSPHRTSGGAGSY

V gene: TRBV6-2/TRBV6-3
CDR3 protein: ASSYPPTRLAGRNTGELF

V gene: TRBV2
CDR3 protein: ASSEGTVIGYGYT

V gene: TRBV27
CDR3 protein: ASSRTLQGGYEQY

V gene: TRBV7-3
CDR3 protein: ASSLTPPLAGNTGELF

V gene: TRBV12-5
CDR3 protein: ASALGLPTDTQY

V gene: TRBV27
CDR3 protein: ASSLSGPGTGTEAF

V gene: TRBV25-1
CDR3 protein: ASSVTGLMGSTDTQY

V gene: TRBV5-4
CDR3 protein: ASSPSRAGELF

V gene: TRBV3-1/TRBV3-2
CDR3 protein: ASVRGTEAF

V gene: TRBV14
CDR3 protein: ASSQGGPSQGGGYT

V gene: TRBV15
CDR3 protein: ATSRDKDRGYGYT

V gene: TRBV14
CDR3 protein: ASSQVGTLNTEAF

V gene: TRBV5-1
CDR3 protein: ASSLQGAGDYGYT

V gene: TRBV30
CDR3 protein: AWSAGVGRAF

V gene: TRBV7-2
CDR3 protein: ASSLEGPRAETQY

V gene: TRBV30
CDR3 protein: AWSVPSYRAGARGETQY

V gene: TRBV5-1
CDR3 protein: ASSLSGTGLGEQY